This T cell receptor beta chain was sequenced for a study of tumor-infiltrating lymphocytes in primary liver carcinoma. For the study at large: Those enrolled were patients of both sexes, who were aged 30 to 69 years.

Overall study findings and caveats: Tumor-adjacent and tumor-blood pairs overlapped less than tumor region pairs did.

Total RNA amounting to 500 ng was the source from which TCR beta cDNA was made with a constant-region primer. Three nested multiplex PCR rounds, a slightly modified ARM-PCR, produced the libraries for TCR beta. With TRBV1-TRBV30 forward primers and a C-beta reverse primer, the first two PCR rounds were run for 10 to 11 cycles each. A single record per CDR3 protein comes from TCRdb applying MiXCR to the multiplex PCR reads. The table records about 32,000 distinct CDR3 sequences, 75% to 85% of them present only once. This clonotype was seen at least ten times. Its antigen is unknown. Co-extraction of both nucleic acids (RNA and DNA) used about 20-33 mg of unsorted bulk tissue. Surgery removed the patients' primary liver carcinoma. Infection with HBV was chronic in patients; they were treatment-naive. V was clipped by 5 bases and J by 1 base, with 21 bases between them. The CDR3 extends over 18 amino acids.

The sequence came from a man aged 35 to 55 with primary liver carcinoma and hepatitis B virus infection. The source material was liver tumor tissue from sampling region 5. Subset in this sample: tumor region T5, tumor centre. The chain is built from TRBV12-3 or TRBV12-4 and TRBJ1-3; unclear D gene. CDR3 protein: CASSRVRTGQESGNTIYF. CDR3 nucleotides: TGTGCCAGCAGTCGGGTCCGAACCGGGCAGGAATCTGGAAACACCATATATTTT.